This note documents a single TCR beta chain sequence. Its antigen has not been determined. Base qualities were left out, and no much larger clone turns up one base away. Libraries were constructed by the immunoSEQ multiplex PCR assay. Not all clones reach the TCRdb copy of this immuneACCESS table, which keeps in-frame sequences only. Checked studies attribute under half of the gap to unresolved V genes and leave the rest unexplained. Counted in this sample were fewer than 65,000 clones; approximately 87% of them appeared once. The top ten hold under 6.5% of the sample. This record comes from a study of technical replicates of blood from several donors (dated by TCRdb to about 2017). CDR1 and CDR2 were assigned from the germline V gene (reference sequence) as MNHEY and SMNVEV. Cut back by 5 bases and 10 bases, the V and J ends lie 17 bases apart. From the cysteine up to the phenylalanine, the CDR3 has a length of 13 residues. Here the CDR3 DNA is all that survives: 39 bases in frame from base 1.

Sequencing was performed on PBMCs. The chain was built from TRBV27 and TRBJ1-1, with no reliable assignment of the D segment. This TCR came from a human donor in good health. Some clones in this sample may be carry-over from other donors' samples. Here the CDR3 is given as CASSPTGSKVAFF. The DNA sequence reads TGTGCCAGCAGTCCAACCGGGAGTAAAGTAGCTTTCTTT.